A selection of T cell receptor beta chains follows, all from one sample in a study of blood T cells in healthy people across ages. Using its own MiXCR run on the 5' RACE reads, TCRdb lists one record per CDR3 protein. Among about 1.7 million distinct CDR3 sequences, about 28% were seen once, and the ten largest hold approximately 7.7%. Sequencing input: blood. Receptors originate from a woman aged 25-40 years in good health. The CDR3 runs from the conserved cysteine through the conserved F or W. The D gene is left open where the match is weak. The size field is filled for only some rows; it gives once, few, many or a size class.

j_call v_call cdr3_length clone_size d_call cdr3_nt cdr3_aa
TRBJ1-1 TRBV12-3/TRBV12-4 13 few - TGTGCCAGCAGTTCCTACAGGGCAGCTGAAGCTTTCTTT CASSSYRAAEAFF
TRBJ2-5 TRBV20-1 14 - - TGCAGTGCTAGCGCCCCCTATGATGGAGAGACCCAGTACTTC CSASAPYDGETQYF
TRBJ2-5 TRBV15 15 many TRBD1 TGTGCCACCAGCAGACAGACAGGGGGCGAGAAGACCCAGTACTTC CATSRQTGGEKTQYF
TRBJ2-3 TRBV5-1 15 few - TGCGCCAGCAGCTTGGGGAGTCAGGCGACGGATACGCAGTATTTT CASSLGSQATDTQYF
TRBJ2-1 TRBV7-3 16 - TRBD2 TGTGCCAGCAGCCCACATGGTTTAGCGGGGTTAAATGAGCAGTTCTTC CASSPHGLAGLNEQFF
TRBJ2-7 TRBV4-2 17 - - TGTGCCAGCAGCCAAGGGACGGTCGGCCTCCTCTCCTACGAGCAGTACTTC CASSQGTVGLLSYEQYF
TRBJ1-1 TRBV27 13 - - TGTGCCAGCAGTATTGGGCCGAACACTGAAGCTTTCTTT CASSIGPNTEAFF
TRBJ2-7 TRBV10-2 16 many - TGCGCCAGCAGTGAAGCCCAGACAGACCCCCCCTACGAGCAGTACTTC CASSEAQTDPPYEQYF
TRBJ1-6 TRBV27 18 - TRBD1 TGTGCCAGCAGTTTATATCCGGGACAGAGCTCCTATAATTCACCCCTCCACTTT CASSLYPGQSSYNSPLHF
TRBJ2-7 TRBV5-1 14 few - TGCGCCAGCAGCTTGGATGCGGGTCCGAACGAGCAGTACTTC CASSLDAGPNEQYF
TRBJ1-5 TRBV5-1 14 many TRBD1 TGCGCCAGCAGCTTGGGACAGGGTGAACAGCCCCAGCATTTT CASSLGQGEQPQHF
TRBJ2-5 TRBV6-4 17 - TRBD2 TGTGCCAGCAGCCCCCACCCTACTAGCGGATTAGGGAATGTGCAGTACTTC CASSPHPTSGLGNVQYF
TRBJ2-7 TRBV9 12 many TRBD2 TGTGCCAGCAGCGTAGGGGAGGGCGAGCAGTACTTC CASSVGEGEQYF
TRBJ2-7 TRBV6-2/TRBV6-3 14 - TRBD2 TGTGCCAGCATCCCTAGCGGGAGTGTCGACGAGCAGTACTTC CASIPSGSVDEQYF
TRBJ2-5 TRBV20-1 14 few - TGCAGTGCTAGTGCGGGACTTACTCAAGAGACCCAGTACTTC CSASAGLTQETQYF
TRBJ2-7 TRBV10-3 14 few - TGTGCCATCTCCCAGCAGGGGACCGCCTACGAGCAGTACTTC CAISQQGTAYEQYF
TRBJ1-4 TRBV9 15 few TRBD1 TGTGCCAGCAGCGTAGGGGGACAGAGGAAGGAAAAACTGTTTTTT CASSVGGQRKEKLFF
TRBJ2-3 TRBV7-6 15 few TRBD2 TGTGCCAGCGGCAGCCGCGGGGGGACCACAGATACGCAGTATTTT CASGSRGGTTDTQYF
TRBJ2-1 TRBV27 17 - TRBD2 TGTGCCAGCAGTTTATCGGGTCGGGCTAGCGGGACGGGTGAGCAGTTCTTC CASSLSGRASGTGEQFF
TRBJ2-1 TRBV13 16 - TRBD2 TGTGCCAGCAGCTCGTACCTAGCGGGGGGCAGCAATGAGCAGTTCTTC CASSSYLAGGSNEQFF
TRBJ2-3 TRBV5-1 15 - - TGCGCCAGCAGCCAGACTAGTGGACGGCAAGATACGCAGTATTTT CASSQTSGRQDTQYF
TRBJ2-7 TRBV28 13 few - TGTGCCAGCAGTCGCCGGGGGAGTGGGGAGCAGTACTTC CASSRRGSGEQYF
TRBJ2-3 TRBV15 13 few TRBD2 TGTGCCATCCGACTAGCGGGCACAGATACGCAGTATTTT CAIRLAGTDTQYF
TRBJ1-4 TRBV9 16 - - TGTGCCAGCAGCGTGGGAAGAGGGGAAATGAATGAAAAACTGTTTTTT CASSVGRGEMNEKLFF
TRBJ2-7 TRBV7-9 14 few TRBD1 TGTGCCAGCAGCTTATGGGACAGCAATTACGAGCAGTACTTC CASSLWDSNYEQYF
TRBJ2-1 TRBV3-1 15 many TRBD2 TGTGCCAGCAGCCCCGGGACTAGCGGCCACAATGAGCAGTTCTTC CASSPGTSGHNEQFF
TRBJ2-2 TRBV6-1 13 - - TGTGCCAGCAGTGAATTTCGGACCGGGGAGCTGTTTTTT CASSEFRTGELFF
TRBJ1-2 TRBV30 12 few - TGTGCCGCAGTGGCCGTCCGATATGGCTACACCTTC CAAVAVRYGYTF
TRBJ2-7 TRBV5-1 15 - TRBD1 TGCGCCAGCAGGGCGCGGGGACAGGGGGGATCCGAGCAGTACTTC CASRARGQGGSEQYF
TRBJ2-3 TRBV9 18 - TRBD2 TGTGCCAGCAGCGGCGTTGAACTAGCGGGGTCTAGCACAGATACGCAGTATTTT CASSGVELAGSSTDTQYF
TRBJ2-7 TRBV4-2 16 - - TGTGCCAGCAGCCATCGGTTGGGGCAGGGGGGATACGAGCAGTACTTC CASSHRLGQGGYEQYF
TRBJ2-5 TRBV12-3/TRBV12-4 14 - - TGTGCCAGCAGTTTACGCTCACCCCCGGAGACCCAGTACTTC CASSLRSPPETQYF
TRBJ1-2 TRBV10-3 17 few TRBD1 TGTGCCATCAGGCAACCGATGGGACAGGGGCTCTACTATGGCTACACCTTC CAIRQPMGQGLYYGYTF
TRBJ2-4 TRBV20-1 13 few TRBD2 TGCAGTGCTAGAACGGGGGGGCATGGAGAGCAGTACTTC CSARTGGHGEQYF
TRBJ1-1 TRBV5-1 15 many - TGCGCCAGCAGCTTGGCCGGGGGGTTGGGCACTGAAGCTTTCTTT CASSLAGGLGTEAFF
TRBJ2-3 TRBV20-1 15 - - TGCAGTGCTAGAGATTCTCAGGGAGGCACAGATACGCAGTATTTT CSARDSQGGTDTQYF
TRBJ1-4 TRBV6-6 14 few - TGTGCCAGCAGCCTCGGGATGTCTGGAGAAAAACTGTTTTTT CASSLGMSGEKLFF
TRBJ2-3 TRBV5-1 12 many - TGCGCCAGCAGCCGAGACCCAGATACGCAGTATTTT CASSRDPDTQYF
TRBJ2-7 TRBV6-5 13 - TRBD1 TGTGCCGGCAGTCAGGGGGTCTTCTACGAGCAGTACTTC CAGSQGVFYEQYF
TRBJ2-3 TRBV20-1 12 few - TGCAGTGCTAGAGATCTCCGCAGGACGCAGTATTTT CSARDLRRTQYF
TRBJ2-7 TRBV11-2 15 - - TGTGCCAGCAGCTTAGCCTCGAGCTCCTACAATGAGCAGTACTTC CASSLASSSYNEQYF
TRBJ2-1 TRBV27 16 - - TGTGCCAGCAGTTTACGCCTTAGCAGGGGGAGGAATGAGCAGTTCTTC CASSLRLSRGRNEQFF
TRBJ2-1 TRBV6-1 13 - - TGTGCCTGCCGGGACGGATCTTACAATGAGCAGTTCTTC CACRDGSYNEQFF